What follows describes a single T cell receptor (beta chain). This clonotype turned up a few times. Its antigen specificity is not known. The sample holds no much larger clone one base away, and base qualities are not on file. This sample is drawn from a study of patients and donors after allogeneic stem cell transplantation (dated by TCRdb to the early 2020s). The CDR3 starts with the cysteine, ends with the phenylalanine, and has 16 residues. Of all the DNA, just the CDR3 is kept, 48 bases in frame from base 1. As encoded in the germline V gene, CDR1 is SGHAT while CDR2 is FQNNGV. Compared with germline, V lacks 5 bases and J lacks 9 bases; bases without a gene match: 11. The protocol used for the library was RT-PCR. Data came from a NextSeq 550. The public reads were quality trimmed at Q25 with fastp and then assembled into clones with MiXCR by TCRdb, keeping productive beta chains. Entries are consolidated by CDR3 protein sequence, retaining the most common genes and DNA. The sample table contains about 150,000 distinct CDR3 sequences; only one count was recorded for over 30% of them. The ten largest clones take up less than 60% of the sample.

The chain couples TRBV11-2 to TRBJ1-6, with 9 central nucleotides matching TRBD1. Sequencing input: blood, either unsorted or a sorted T cell fraction (not recorded which). The TCR was taken from a human donor who was either an allogeneic HSCT recipient or a stem cell or donor lymphocyte infusion donor (not recorded which). It is not recorded whose cells these are; they may come from a transplant donor. The DNA is TGTGCCAGCAGCCACCTACACCCGACAGGGGGTTCACCCCTCCACTTT. The encoded protein is CASSHLHPTGGSPLHF.